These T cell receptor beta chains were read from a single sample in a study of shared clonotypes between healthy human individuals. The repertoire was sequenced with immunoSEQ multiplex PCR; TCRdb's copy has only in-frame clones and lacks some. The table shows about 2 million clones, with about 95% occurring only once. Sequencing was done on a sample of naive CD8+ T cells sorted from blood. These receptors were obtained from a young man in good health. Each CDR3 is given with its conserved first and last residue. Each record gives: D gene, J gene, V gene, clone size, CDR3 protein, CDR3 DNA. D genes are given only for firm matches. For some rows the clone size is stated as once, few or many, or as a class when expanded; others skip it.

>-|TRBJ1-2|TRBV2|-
CASSEWGRTDYGYTF
TGTGCCAGCAGTGAATGGGGAAGGACGGACTATGGCTACACCTTC
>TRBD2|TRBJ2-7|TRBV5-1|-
CASSSGLSGESYEQYF
TGCGCCAGCAGCTCGGGTTTGAGCGGGGAGTCCTACGAGCAGTACTTC
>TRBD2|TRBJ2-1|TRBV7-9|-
CASSLVSGGVFSEQFF
TGTGCCAGCAGCTTGGTCAGCGGGGGGGTTTTCAGTGAGCAGTTCTTC
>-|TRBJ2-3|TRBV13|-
CASSLWSSRGNTQYF
TGTGCCAGCAGCTTATGGAGCAGTCGCGGAAATACGCAGTATTTT
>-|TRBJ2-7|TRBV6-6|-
CASSAVTETYEQYF
TGTGCCAGCAGTGCCGTTACAGAGACCTACGAGCAGTACTTC
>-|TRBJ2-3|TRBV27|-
CASSSGTLSTDTQYF
TGTGCCAGCAGTTCAGGGACACTCAGCACAGATACGCAGTATTTT
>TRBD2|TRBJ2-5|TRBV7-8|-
CASSSRLAGGVPQETQYF
TGTGCCAGCAGCTCGAGACTAGCGGGAGGAGTCCCACAAGAGACCCAGTACTTC
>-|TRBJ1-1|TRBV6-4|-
CASSDSIWTEAFF
TGTGCCAGCAGTGACTCGATTTGGACTGAAGCTTTCTTT
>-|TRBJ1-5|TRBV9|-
CASSVGFDTEPQHF
TGTGCCAGCAGCGTAGGATTTGACACGGAGCCCCAGCATTTT
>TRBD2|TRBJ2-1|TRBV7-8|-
CASSPGASGGLYEQFF
TGTGCCAGCAGCCCGGGGGCTAGCGGGGGATTATATGAGCAGTTCTTC
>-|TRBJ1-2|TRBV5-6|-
CASSLDMDVYGYTF
TGTGCCAGCAGCTTGGATATGGATGTCTATGGCTACACCTTC
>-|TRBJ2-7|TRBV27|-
CASSLSGEDYEQYF
TGTGCCAGCAGTTTATCGGGGGAGGACTACGAGCAGTACTTC
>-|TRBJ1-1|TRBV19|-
CASSIDGETNTEAFF
TGTGCCAGTAGTATAGATGGGGAGACCAACACTGAAGCTTTCTTT
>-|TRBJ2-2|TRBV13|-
CASSLGAYTGELFF
TGTGCCAGCAGCCTCGGGGCTTACACCGGGGAGCTGTTTTTT
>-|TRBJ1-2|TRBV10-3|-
CAISDWLRYGYTF
TGTGCCATCAGTGACTGGTTACGCTATGGCTACACCTTC
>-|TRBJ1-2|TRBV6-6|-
CASSYFLDGLHYGYTF
TGTGCCAGCAGTTACTTTCTGGACGGCCTCCATTATGGCTACACCTTC
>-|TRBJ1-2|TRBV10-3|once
CAIQAFPNGYTF
TGTGCCATCCAGGCCTTTCCCAATGGCTACACCTTC
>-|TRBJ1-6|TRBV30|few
CAWSVQGNSPLHF
TGTGCCTGGAGTGTACAGGGTAATTCACCCCTCCACTTT
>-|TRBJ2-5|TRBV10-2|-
CASMGAARETQYF
TGCGCCAGTATGGGGGCAGCACGGGAGACCCAGTACTTC
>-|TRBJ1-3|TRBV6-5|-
CASSYSGGYSGNTIYF
TGTGCCAGCAGTTACTCGGGCGGATACTCTGGAAACACCATATATTTT
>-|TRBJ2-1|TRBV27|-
CASSPQGFPYNEQFF
TGTGCCAGCAGTCCTCAGGGGTTCCCCTACAATGAGCAGTTCTTC
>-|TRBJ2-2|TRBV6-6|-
CASSYTDTGELFF
TGTGCCAGCAGTTACACGGATACCGGGGAGCTGTTTTTT
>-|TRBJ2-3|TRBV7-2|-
CASSYHLGGTDTQYF
TGTGCCAGCAGTTACCATCTAGGGGGAACAGATACGCAGTATTTT
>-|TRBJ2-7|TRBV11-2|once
CASSPGAPYEQYF
TGTGCCAGCAGCCCGGGAGCCCCCTACGAGCAGTACTTC
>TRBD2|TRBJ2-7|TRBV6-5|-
CASSILAESSYEQYF
TGTGCCAGCAGTATCCTAGCGGAAAGCTCCTACGAGCAGTACTTC
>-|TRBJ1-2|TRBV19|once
CASSSAESLTNYGYTF
TGTGCCAGTAGTTCGGCGGAGTCCTTGACTAACTATGGCTACACCTTC
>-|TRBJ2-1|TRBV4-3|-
CASGDFNHNEQFF
TGCGCCAGCGGAGACTTTAACCACAATGAGCAGTTCTTC
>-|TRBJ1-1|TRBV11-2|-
CASYGSKNTEAFF
TGTGCCAGCTATGGGAGTAAGAACACTGAAGCTTTCTTT
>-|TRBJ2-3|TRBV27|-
CASSPRSSTDTQYF
TGTGCCAGCAGTCCCCGGTCTAGCACAGATACGCAGTATTTT
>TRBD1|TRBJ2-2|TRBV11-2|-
CASELEQGFTGELFF
TGTGCCAGCGAGTTAGAACAGGGGTTCACCGGGGAGCTGTTTTTT
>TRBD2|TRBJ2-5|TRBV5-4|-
CASRGGLATYQETQYF
TGTGCCAGCCGAGGGGGACTAGCGACGTACCAAGAGACCCAGTACTTC
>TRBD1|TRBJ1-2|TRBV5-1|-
CASSLGQGMVGYTF
TGCGCCAGCAGCTTGGGACAGGGGATGGTTGGCTACACCTTC
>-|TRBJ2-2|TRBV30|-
CAWSESGTGELFF
TGTGCCTGGAGTGAAAGCGGCACCGGGGAGCTGTTTTTT